This TCR beta chain was captured by sequencing in a study of T cell changes during pregnancy in multiple sclerosis. The germline V gene encodes CDR1 MNHEY and CDR2 SMNVEV (reference sequence). The CDR3 totals 14 residues. The trim removed 5 bases at V and 5 bases at J, leaving 6 bases unmatched. The method was immunoSEQ multiplex PCR; TCRdb's version includes in-frame clones alone and lacks a portion of them. Among fewer than 40,000 clones listed, around nine tenths were seen once. This receptor was obtained from a female donor with multiple sclerosis, enrolled in a pregnancy study. This specimen consisted of CD8+ T cells from peripheral blood mononuclear cells, obtained in the first trimester of pregnancy. J is TRBJ2-5 and V is TRBV27, with 9 bases that match TRBD1. CDR3 in amino acids: CASSEGQGKETQYF. In DNA, the CDR3 is TGTGCCAGCAGTGAGGGACAGGGAAAGGAGACCCAGTACTTC.